A selection of T cell receptor beta chains follows, all from one sample in a study of cytomegalovirus exposure and HLA in healthy donors. Assay: immunoSEQ multiplex PCR; the TCRdb copy retains only in-frame clones and omits some. The sample holds about 190,000 clones, more than 70% seen once. Sequencing input: PBMCs. The receptors were gathered from a woman in her late teens or twenties in good health and CMV-seronegative. Both conserved end residues are part of each CDR3. A D gene is named only where the DNA matches it firmly. Clone size, where shown, is once, few, many, or a class for clones that have expanded.

>TRBJ2-7|TRBV4-1|TRBD2|.
TGCGCCAGCAGCCCTCAGGTCCCCCGGGGGGGCGAGCAGTACTTC
CASSPQVPRGGEQYF
>TRBJ2-3|TRBV29-1|TRBD2|.
TGCAGCGTTGGACCTCGGGAGGGCACAGATACGCAGTATTTT
CSVGPREGTDTQYF
>TRBJ1-1|TRBV9|TRBD1|once
TGTGCCAGCAGCGTAGGGCCGGGACAGGGGTTTGGAGCGGGGAACACTGAAGCTTTCTTT
CASSVGPGQGFGAGNTEAFF
>TRBJ1-6|TRBV2|.|.
TGTGCCAGCTCCCGGGAAACTAATTCACCCCTCCACTTT
CASSRETNSPLHF
>TRBJ2-1|TRBV5-6|.|.
TGTGCCAGCAGCTTCGGTAATGAGCAGTTCTTC
CASSFGNEQFF
>TRBJ1-6|TRBV18|TRBD1|.
TGTGCCAGCTCACTGTTCGACAGGGTTGACTATAATTCACCCCTCCACTTT
CASSLFDRVDYNSPLHF
>TRBJ2-7|TRBV5-1|TRBD1|.
TGCGCCAGCAGCCCAGGATCAAACAGGGGCGAGCAGTACTTC
CASSPGSNRGEQYF
>TRBJ2-3|TRBV18|.|.
TGTGCCAGCTCCCTCGACAGGGGAGGGGCAGATACGCAGTATTTT
CASSLDRGGADTQYF
>TRBJ1-5|TRBV19|.|.
TGTGCCAGTAGCAAACAGGGAGGGCTGGATCAGCCCCAGCATTTT
CASSKQGGLDQPQHF
>TRBJ1-2|TRBV7-8|TRBD1|.
TGTGCCAGCAGCCCCGTCGGACAGGGCGGGTATGGCTACACCTTC
CASSPVGQGGYGYTF
>TRBJ2-7|TRBV10-1|TRBD2|.
TGCGCCGGGACTAGCGGGGGGCCCCAGGAGCAGTACTTC
CAGTSGGPQEQYF
>TRBJ2-2|TRBV30|TRBD1|.
TGTGCCTGGAGACCCCCGGGACAGGGGACCACCGGGGAGCTGTTTTTT
CAWRPPGQGTTGELFF
>TRBJ1-2|TRBV6-5|.|.
TGTGCCAGCACCAGACACGCTAACTATGGCTACACCTTC
CASTRHANYGYTF
>TRBJ1-4|TRBV9|TRBD1|.
TGTGCCAGCAGCGCCAGCAGGGGGATCGGTGAAAAACTGTTTTTT
CASSASRGIGEKLFF
>TRBJ1-3|TRBV5-6|.|.
TGTGCCAGCAGCTTAATAGTTGGGACATCGGGAAACACCATATATTTT
CASSLIVGTSGNTIYF
>TRBJ1-3|TRBV7-2|.|.
TGTGCCAGCAGCGACACCACCCGTCCCCACTCTGGAAACACCATATATTTT
CASSDTTRPHSGNTIYF
>TRBJ2-7|TRBV5-1|.|.
TGCGCCAGCAGCTCGACGATGCCCCCGGGCGAGCAGTACTTC
CASSSTMPPGEQYF
>TRBJ2-7|TRBV27|.|.
TGTGCCAGCAGTTTATCTTGGACAGCAGACTACGAGCAGTACTTC
CASSLSWTADYEQYF
>TRBJ1-5|TRBV27|.|.
TGTGCCAGCAGTCCCGGGCAGGGTAGCAATCAGCCCCAGCATTTT
CASSPGQGSNQPQHF
>TRBJ1-2|TRBV4-2|.|.
TGTGCCAGCAGCCAAGATGACGGGTCTAACTATGGCTACACCTTC
CASSQDDGSNYGYTF
>TRBJ1-4|TRBV2|.|.
TGTGCCAGCAGGGTGCGTCTAGGAGATAATGAAAAACTGTTTTTT
CASRVRLGDNEKLFF
>TRBJ1-5|TRBV5-3|.|once
TGTGCCAGAAGCTTTACGGGGGATAGCAATCAGCCCCAGCATTTT
CARSFTGDSNQPQHF
>TRBJ2-5|TRBV7-2|.|few
TGTGCCAGCAGCTTAGGGGCAGGCACAGAGACCCAGTACTTC
CASSLGAGTETQYF
>TRBJ1-5|TRBV15|TRBD1|.
TGTGCCACCAGCCCACCGGGACAGGGGAGTCAGCCCCAGCATTTT
CATSPPGQGSQPQHF
>TRBJ1-2|TRBV10-3|TRBD1|.
TGTGCCATCAGTGGGGAGACAGGGTTTCGAGGCTACACCTTC
CAISGETGFRGYTF
>TRBJ2-1|TRBV5-1|.|.
TGCGCCAGCAGCTTGGGTGGGGAGAATGAGCAGTTCTTC
CASSLGGENEQFF
>TRBJ2-1|TRBV6-1|TRBD2|.
TGTGCCAGCAGCCCCCGGGACTACTACAATGAGCAGTTCTTC
CASSPRDYYNEQFF
>TRBJ1-1|TRBV5-1|TRBD1|.
TGCGCCAGCAGAACCGGGACAGGTAACATGAACACTGAAGCTTTCTTT
CASRTGTGNMNTEAFF
>TRBJ2-1|TRBV7-9|TRBD2|.
TGTGCCAGCAGCTTAGGGGTAGCGGGGGGGTACAATGAGCAGTTCTTC
CASSLGVAGGYNEQFF
>TRBJ2-1|TRBV13|.|.
TGTGCCAGCAGCTCCCTTGGGGGGACCCTCTACAATGAGCAGTTCTTC
CASSSLGGTLYNEQFF
>TRBJ2-2|TRBV7-9|TRBD1|.
TGTGCCAGCAGCTTTCAAACAGGGGACACCGGGGAGCTGTTTTTT
CASSFQTGDTGELFF
>TRBJ1-1|TRBV5-1|TRBD1|.
TGCGCCAGCAACGTTGGTATGGGGACAGGAGATGAAGCTTTCTTT
CASNVGMGTGDEAFF
>TRBJ2-1|TRBV5-6|.|.
TGTGCCAGCAGCTTGGTGGAGGTCAATGAGCAGTTCTTC
CASSLVEVNEQFF
>TRBJ2-7|TRBV13|.|few
TGTGCCAGCAGCTTTGGGACACTCACCTACGAGCAGTACTTC
CASSFGTLTYEQYF
>TRBJ2-3|TRBV23-1|TRBD2|.
TGCGCCAGCAGTCTAGTCAAATTAAGCGGGAGGGCCACAATTTATAGCACAGATACGCAGTATTTT
CASSLVKLSGRATIYSTDTQYF
>TRBJ1-2|TRBV6-1|TRBD1|.
TGTGCCAGCCGGGGACAGGGGGCCAGTTATGGCTACACCTTC
CASRGQGASYGYTF
>TRBJ2-7|TRBV2|TRBD2|once
TGTGCCAGCTCGCGGGAAAGCGGGGCCCAATCCTACGAGCAGTACTTC
CASSRESGAQSYEQYF
>TRBJ1-1|TRBV19|TRBD1|.
TGTGCCAGTAGTTTTCCAAACCGGGACAGGAAAGCTTATGAGGACACTGAAGCTTTCTTT
CASSFPNRDRKAYEDTEAFF
>TRBJ1-1|TRBV18|.|.
TGTGCCAGCTCACCACCACGGACAACGAACACTGAAGCTTTCTTT
CASSPPRTTNTEAFF
>TRBJ2-1|TRBV25-1|.|.
TGTGCCAGCAGGACAGATTACAATGAGCAGTTCTTC
CASRTDYNEQFF